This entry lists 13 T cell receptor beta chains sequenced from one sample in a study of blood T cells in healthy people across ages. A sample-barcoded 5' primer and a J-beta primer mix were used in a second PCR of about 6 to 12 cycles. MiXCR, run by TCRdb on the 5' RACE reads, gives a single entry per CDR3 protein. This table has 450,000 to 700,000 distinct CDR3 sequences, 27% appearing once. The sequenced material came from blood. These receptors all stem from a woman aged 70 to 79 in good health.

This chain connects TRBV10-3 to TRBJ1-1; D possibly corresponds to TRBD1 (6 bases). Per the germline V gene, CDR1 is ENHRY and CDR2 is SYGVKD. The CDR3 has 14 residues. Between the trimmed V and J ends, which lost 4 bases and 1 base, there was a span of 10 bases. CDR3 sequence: CAISGGGGNTEAFF. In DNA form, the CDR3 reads TGTGCCATCAGTGGAGGAGGGGGGAACACTGAAGCTTTCTTT.

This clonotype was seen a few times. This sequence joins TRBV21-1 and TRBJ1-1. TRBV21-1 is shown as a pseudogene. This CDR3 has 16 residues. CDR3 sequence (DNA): TGTGCCAGCAGCAATGAGAGGAAGGCAGTGCTCACTGAAGCTTTCTTT. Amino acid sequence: CASSNERKAVLTEAFF.

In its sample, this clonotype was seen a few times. As DNA, the CDR3 is TGCGCCAGCAGCTTGGCGGGTCAGGGGAACACCTACGAGCAGTACTTC. It translates to CASSLAGQGNTYEQYF. This chain links TRBV5-1 with TRBJ2-7; D perhaps matches TRBD1 (6 bases). The CDR3 consists of 16 residues. V gave up 0 bases and J gave up 2 bases, with 15 bases separating them. CDR1 and CDR2 from the germline V gene are SGHRS and YFSETQ.

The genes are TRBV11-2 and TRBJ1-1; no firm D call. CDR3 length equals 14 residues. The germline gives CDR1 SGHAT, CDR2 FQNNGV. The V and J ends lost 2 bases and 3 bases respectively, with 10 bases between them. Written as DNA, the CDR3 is TGTGCCAGCAGCTTATCTCGGAGGTACACTGAAGCTTTCTTT. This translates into CASSLSRRYTEAFF. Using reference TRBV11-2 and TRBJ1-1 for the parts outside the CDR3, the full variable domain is EAGVAQSPRYKIIEKRQSVAFWCNPISGHATLYWYQQILGQGPKLLIQFQNNGVVDDSQLPKDRFSAERLKGVDSTLKIQPAKLEDSAVYLCASSLSRRYTEAFFGQGTRLTVV.

The CDR3 region has the DNA TGCAGTGTTGAGGGACTAGCGGGGGCTCTCCAAGAGACCCAGTACTTC. Residues: CSVEGLAGALQETQYF. J is TRBJ2-5 and V is TRBV20-1, with 14 bases fitting TRBD2. Germline CDR1 is DFQATT and CDR2 is SNEGSKA (reference sequence). V lost 7 bases and J lost 1; bases outside the gene matches: 8. The CDR3 spans 16 residues.

As DNA, the CDR3 is TGTGCCAGCAGTCTCCTCGCGGGGGGTCCAGCAGATACGCAGTATTTT. Its protein product is CASSLLAGGPADTQYF. The chain combines TRBV7-2 with TRBJ2-3, with 8 bases lining up with TRBD2. The V gene end was trimmed by 6 bases and the J gene end by 4 bases; junction bases not matched to a gene: 12. The CDR3 totals 16 residues. Germline V gives CDR1 SGHTA, CDR2 FQGNSA.

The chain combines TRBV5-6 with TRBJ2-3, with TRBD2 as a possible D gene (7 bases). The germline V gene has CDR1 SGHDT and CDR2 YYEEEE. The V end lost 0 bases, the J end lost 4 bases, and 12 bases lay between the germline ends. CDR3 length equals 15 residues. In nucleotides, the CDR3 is TGTGCCAGCAGCTTGGGGGGGGGCGGCGCAGATACGCAGTATTTT. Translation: CASSLGGGGADTQYF.

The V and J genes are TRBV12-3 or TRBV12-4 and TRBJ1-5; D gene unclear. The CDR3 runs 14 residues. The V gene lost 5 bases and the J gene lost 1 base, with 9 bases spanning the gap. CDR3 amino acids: CASSPDGSNQPQHF. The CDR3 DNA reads TGTGCCAGCAGTCCGGACGGGAGCAATCAGCCCCAGCATTTT.

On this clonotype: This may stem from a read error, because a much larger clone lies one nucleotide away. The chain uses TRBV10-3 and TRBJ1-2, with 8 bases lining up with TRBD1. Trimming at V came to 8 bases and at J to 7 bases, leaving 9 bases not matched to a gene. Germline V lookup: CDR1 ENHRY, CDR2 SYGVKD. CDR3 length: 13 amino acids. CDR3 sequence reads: CAIGEDRGAGYTF. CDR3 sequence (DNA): TGTGCCATCGGCGAAGACAGGGGCGCTGGCTACACCTTC.

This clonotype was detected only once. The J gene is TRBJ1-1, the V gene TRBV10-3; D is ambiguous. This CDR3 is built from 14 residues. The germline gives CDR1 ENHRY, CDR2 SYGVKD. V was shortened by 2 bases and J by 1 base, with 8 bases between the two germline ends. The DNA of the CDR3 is TGTGCCATCAGTGAGACACCCGGGAACACTGAAGCTTTCTTT. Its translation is CAISETPGNTEAFF.

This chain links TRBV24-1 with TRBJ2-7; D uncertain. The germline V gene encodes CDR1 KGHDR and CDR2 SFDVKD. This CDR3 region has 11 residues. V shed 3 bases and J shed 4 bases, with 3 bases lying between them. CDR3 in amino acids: CATSDAYEQYF. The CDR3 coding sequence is TGTGCCACCAGTGATGCTTACGAGCAGTACTTC.

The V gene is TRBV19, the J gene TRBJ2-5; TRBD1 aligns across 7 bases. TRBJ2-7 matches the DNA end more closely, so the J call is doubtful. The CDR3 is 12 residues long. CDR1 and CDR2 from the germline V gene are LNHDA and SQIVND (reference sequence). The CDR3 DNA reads TGTGCCACCGGACAGGTCGGCTACGAGCAGTACTTC. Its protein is CATGQVGYEQYF.

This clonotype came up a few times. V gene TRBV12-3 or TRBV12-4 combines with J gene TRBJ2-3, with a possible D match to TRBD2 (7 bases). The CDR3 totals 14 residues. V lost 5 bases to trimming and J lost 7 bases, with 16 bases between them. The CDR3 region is CASSPLRGGYTQYF. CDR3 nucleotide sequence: TGTGCCAGCAGTCCATTGAGGGGGGGGTATACGCAGTATTTT.